This T cell receptor (beta chain) comes out of a study of T cells in Graves' hyperthyroidism and ophthalmopathy. For the study at large: The authors collected peripheral blood at initial diagnosis, before any treatment.

Amplification targeted TCR beta CDR3 regions from RNA transcripts. In the first-round RT-PCR of the TCR CDR3, the HTBI primer set was used. TCRdb reanalysed the multiplex PCR reads using MiXCR and keeps one entry per CDR3 protein. The profile shows 330,000 or so distinct CDR3 sequences, approximately 18% of them singletons. This clonotype was observed many times. The authors took PBMCs from 10 ml fresh peripheral blood. The CDR3 totals 15 residues. With 6 bases removed from V and 7 bases from J, the gap between germline ends came to 18 bases. From germline, CDR1 is MNHNS and CDR2 SASEGT. The receptor comes from a woman between 35 and 50 years old with Graves' ophthalmopathy. Material: blood. The rearrangement links TRBV6-1 to TRBJ2-2, with D perhaps assigned TRBD1 or TRBD2 (5 bases each). The CDR3 DNA follows: TGTGCCAGCAGCTCAAGAGGGGCGGCTGGCGGGGAGCTGTTTTTT. Encoded protein: CASSSRGAAGGELFF.